The present T cell receptor beta chain was sequenced within a study of blood T cell repertoires in COVID-19. Assignment of participants to cohorts was predicated upon participant-reported clinical history. CDR1 GTSNPN and CDR2 SVGIG come from the germline V gene (reference sequence). Trimming took 3 bases from V and 2 from J; bases not matched to a gene: 6. The CDR3 contains 15 residues. Assay used: immunoSEQ multiplex PCR; TCRdb lists only in-frame clones, some missing. In the table there are approximately 310,000 clones, approximately 85% of which are singletons. The sequence came from a man in his thirties or forties who had recovered from COVID-19. What was sequenced was PBMCs or T cells enriched from blood (not recorded which). The chain combines TRBV30 with TRBJ2-1; 8 bases match TRBD1. The CDR3 DNA sequence: TGTGCCTGGAGGCGCAAGGGACAGGCCTACAATGAGCAGTTCTTC. Amino acid sequence: CAWRRKGQAYNEQFF.